This TCR beta chain derives from a study of cytomegalovirus exposure and HLA in healthy donors. Study-wide background: The Caucasian-associated ancestry cluster contained approximately 81% of the approximately 390 genotyped donors.

Overall study results and limits: A few chains tied to CMV proved CMV antigen-specific in vitro.

Researchers ran the PCR with 60 Vbeta and 13 Jbeta primers. Sequenced by immunoSEQ multiplex PCR; TCRdb stores in-frame clones only, minus some. The sample holds 150,000 to 200,000 clones; approximately 85% are singletons and the top ten take roughly 10%. V was pared by 4 bases and J by 1 base, with 9 bases of the junction left unmatched. Germline V CDR1 and CDR2: SGHRS, YFSETQ. This CDR3 is built from 16 residues. This clone was seen only once. Its antigen is not identified. The sequencing sample was made of PBMCs. This clonotype was sampled from a man between 18 and 29 years old in good health and CMV-seropositive. The V call is TRBV5-1, the J call TRBJ2-3; 7 bases fit TRBD1. The CDR3 nucleotides are TGCGCCAGCAGCACGGGACAGTATCGGGGCACAGATACGCAGTATTTT. Translation gives CASSTGQYRGTDTQYF.